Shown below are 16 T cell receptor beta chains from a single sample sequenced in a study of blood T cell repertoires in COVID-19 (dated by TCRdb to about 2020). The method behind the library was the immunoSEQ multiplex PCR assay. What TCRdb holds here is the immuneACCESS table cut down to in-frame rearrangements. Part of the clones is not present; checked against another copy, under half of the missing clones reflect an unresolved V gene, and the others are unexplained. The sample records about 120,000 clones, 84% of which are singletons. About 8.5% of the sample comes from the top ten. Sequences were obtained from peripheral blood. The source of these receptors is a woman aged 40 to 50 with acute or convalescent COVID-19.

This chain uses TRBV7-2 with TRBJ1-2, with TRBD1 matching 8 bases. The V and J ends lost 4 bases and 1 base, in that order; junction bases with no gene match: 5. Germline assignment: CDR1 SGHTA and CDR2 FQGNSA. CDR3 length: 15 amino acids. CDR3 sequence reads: CASSSGTGLNYGYTF. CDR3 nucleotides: TGTGCCAGCAGCTCCGGGACAGGACTTAACTATGGCTACACCTTC. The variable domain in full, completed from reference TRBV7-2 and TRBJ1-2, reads GAGVSQSPSNKVTEKGKDVELRCDPISGHTALYWYRQSLGQGLEFLIYFQGNSAPDKSGLPSDRFSAERTGGSVSTLTIQRTQQEDSAVYLCASSSGTGLNYGYTFGSGTRLTVV.

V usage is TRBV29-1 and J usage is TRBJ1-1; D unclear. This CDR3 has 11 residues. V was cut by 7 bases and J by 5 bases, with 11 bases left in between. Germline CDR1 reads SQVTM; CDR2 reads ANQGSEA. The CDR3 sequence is CSGLAGTEAFF. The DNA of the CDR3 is TGCAGCGGATTAGCTGGGACTGAAGCTTTCTTT.

The CDR3 coding sequence is TGTGCCACCGGACTAGCGGGGGGCTCCAGCTCCTACGAGCAGTACTTC. Residues: CATGLAGGSSSYEQYF. The V and J genes are TRBV10-3 and TRBJ2-7; 14 bases line up with TRBD2. Looked up from germline, CDR1 is ENHRY and CDR2 is SYGVKD. Trimming cost V 10 bases and J 0 bases; bases outside gene matches: 8. The CDR3 is 16 residues long.

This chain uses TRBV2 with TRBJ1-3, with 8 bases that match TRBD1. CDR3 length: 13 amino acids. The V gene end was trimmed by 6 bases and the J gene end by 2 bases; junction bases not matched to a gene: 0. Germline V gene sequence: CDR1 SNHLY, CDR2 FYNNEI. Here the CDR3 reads CASRQGAGNTIYF. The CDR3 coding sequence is TGTGCCAGCAGACAGGGGGCTGGAAACACCATATATTTT.

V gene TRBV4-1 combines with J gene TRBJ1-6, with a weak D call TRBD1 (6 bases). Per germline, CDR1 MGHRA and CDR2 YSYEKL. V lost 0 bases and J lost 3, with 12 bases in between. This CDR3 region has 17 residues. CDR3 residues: CASSQDGGLIYNSPLHF. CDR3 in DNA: TGCGCCAGCAGCCAAGACGGGGGGCTAATCTATAATTCACCCCTCCACTTT.

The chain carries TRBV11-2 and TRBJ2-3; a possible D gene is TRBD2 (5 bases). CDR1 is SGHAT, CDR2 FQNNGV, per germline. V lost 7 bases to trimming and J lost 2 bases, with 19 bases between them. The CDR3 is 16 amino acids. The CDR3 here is CASTPWAAESTDTQYF. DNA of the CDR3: TGTGCCAGCACCCCGTGGGCAGCGGAATCCACAGATACGCAGTATTTT. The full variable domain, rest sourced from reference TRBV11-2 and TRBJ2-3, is EAGVAQSPRYKIIEKRQSVAFWCNPISGHATLYWYQQILGQGPKLLIQFQNNGVVDDSQLPKDRFSAERLKGVDSTLKIQPAKLEDSAVYLCASTPWAAESTDTQYFGPGTRLTVL.

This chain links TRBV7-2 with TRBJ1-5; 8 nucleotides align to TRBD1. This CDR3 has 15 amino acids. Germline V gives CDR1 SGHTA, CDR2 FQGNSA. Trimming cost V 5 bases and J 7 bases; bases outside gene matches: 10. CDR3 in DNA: TGTGCCAGCAGCCCCTCCGGGACAGGTTCCCAGCCCCAGCATTTT. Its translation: CASSPSGTGSQPQHF.

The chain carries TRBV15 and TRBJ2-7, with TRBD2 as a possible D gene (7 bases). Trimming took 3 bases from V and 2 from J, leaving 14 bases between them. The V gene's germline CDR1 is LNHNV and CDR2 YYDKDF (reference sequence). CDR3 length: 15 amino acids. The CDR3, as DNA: TGTGCCACCAGCAGGGAACAGGGAGGGCCCTACGAGCAGTACTTC. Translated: CATSREQGGPYEQYF.

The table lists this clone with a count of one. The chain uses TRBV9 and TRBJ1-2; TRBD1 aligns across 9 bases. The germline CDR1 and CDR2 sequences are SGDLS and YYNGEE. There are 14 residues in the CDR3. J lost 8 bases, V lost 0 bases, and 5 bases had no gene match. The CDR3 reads CASSVAGTGQGYTF. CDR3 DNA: TGTGCCAGCAGCGTAGCTGGGACAGGGCAAGGCTACACCTTC.

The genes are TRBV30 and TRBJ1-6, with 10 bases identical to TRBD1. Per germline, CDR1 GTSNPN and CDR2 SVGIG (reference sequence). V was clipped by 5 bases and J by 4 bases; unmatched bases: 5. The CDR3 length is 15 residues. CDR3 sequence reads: CAWDRGLGYNSPLHF. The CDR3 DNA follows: TGTGCCTGGGACAGGGGGCTTGGTTATAATTCACCCCTCCACTTT.

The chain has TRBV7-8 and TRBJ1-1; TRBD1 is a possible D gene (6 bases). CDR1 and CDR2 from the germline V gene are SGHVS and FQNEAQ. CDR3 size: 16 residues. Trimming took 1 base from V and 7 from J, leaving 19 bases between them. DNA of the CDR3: TGTGCCAGCAGCTTAGGCCTTGGGCAGGGGAGGGGTGAAGCTTTCTTT. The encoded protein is CASSLGLGQGRGEAFF.

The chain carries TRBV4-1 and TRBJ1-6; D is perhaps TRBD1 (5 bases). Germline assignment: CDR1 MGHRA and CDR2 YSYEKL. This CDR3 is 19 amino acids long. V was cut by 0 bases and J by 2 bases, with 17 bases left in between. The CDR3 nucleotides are TGCGCCAGCAGCCAAGAGACAGCAGGGCATATGGCCTATAATTCACCCCTCCACTTT. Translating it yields CASSQETAGHMAYNSPLHF.

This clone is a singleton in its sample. DNA of the CDR3: TGTGCCAGCAGCTTAGAATTTGGGGGGTCGAACACAGATACGCAGTATTTT. It translates to CASSLEFGGSNTDTQYF. The J gene is TRBJ2-3, the V gene TRBV7-7; TRBD2 might be the D (6 bases). V was cut by 1 base and J by 2 bases, with 16 bases left in between. There are 17 residues in the CDR3. Germline loops: CDR1 SSHAT, CDR2 FNYEAQ (reference sequence).

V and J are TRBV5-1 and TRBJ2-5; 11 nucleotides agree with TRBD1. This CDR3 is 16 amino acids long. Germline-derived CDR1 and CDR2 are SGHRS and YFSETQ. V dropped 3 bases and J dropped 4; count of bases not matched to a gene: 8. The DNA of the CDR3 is TGCGCCAGCAGCTCCCTTGGGACAGGGGGGAGAGAGACCCAGTACTTC. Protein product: CASSSLGTGGRETQYF.

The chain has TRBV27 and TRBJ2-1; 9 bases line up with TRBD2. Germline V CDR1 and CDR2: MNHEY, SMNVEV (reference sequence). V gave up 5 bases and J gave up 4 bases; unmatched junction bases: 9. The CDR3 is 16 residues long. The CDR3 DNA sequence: TGTGCCAGCAGTGGTGGTAGCGGGGGAACTTACAATGAGCAGTTCTTC. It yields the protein CASSGGSGGTYNEQFF.

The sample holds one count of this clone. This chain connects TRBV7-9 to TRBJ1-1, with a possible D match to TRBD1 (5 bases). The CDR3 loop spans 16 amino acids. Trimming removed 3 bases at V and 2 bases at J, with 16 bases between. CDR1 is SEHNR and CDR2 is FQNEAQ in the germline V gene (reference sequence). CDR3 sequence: CASSLYRSAFNTEAFF. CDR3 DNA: TGTGCCAGCAGCTTGTACAGGTCAGCCTTTAACACTGAAGCTTTCTTT.